The rows below give T cell receptor beta chains drawn from one sample of a study of blood T cells in healthy people across ages. Each CDR3 protein is one row after TCRdb ran MiXCR on the 5' RACE reads. The sample holds hundreds of thousands of distinct CDR3 sequences; approximately 44% are singletons and the top ten take roughly 19%. Sequencing input: blood. The receptors were gathered from a man in his 60s in good health. Both conserved end residues are part of each CDR3. Each record gives: clone size, V gene, J gene, D gene, CDR3 protein, CDR3 DNA. D genes are given only for firm matches. Expanded clones are given a class, and other clones once, few, many or no size at all.

size: NA
V: TRBV6-2/TRBV6-3
J: TRBJ2-3
D: NA
CDR3: CASSYSTWGYADTQYF
DNA: TGTGCCAGCAGTTACTCGACTTGGGGATACGCAGATACGCAGTATTTT

size: NA
V: TRBV20-1
J: TRBJ2-1
D: NA
CDR3: CSARDPGTEQFF
DNA: TGCAGTGCTAGAGATCCGGGAACGGAGCAGTTCTTC

size: few
V: TRBV20-1
J: TRBJ1-1
D: NA
CDR3: CSAGDGTEAFF
DNA: TGCAGTGCTGGGGATGGCACTGAAGCTTTCTTT

size: few
V: TRBV13
J: TRBJ2-3
D: NA
CDR3: CASSLGGPSSDTQYF
DNA: TGTGCCAGCAGCTTAGGGGGCCCTAGCTCAGATACGCAGTATTTT

size: NA
V: TRBV7-2
J: TRBJ2-5
D: NA
CDR3: CASSSTRNQETQYF
DNA: TGTGCCAGCAGTTCAACCCGGAACCAAGAGACCCAGTACTTC

size: few
V: TRBV5-1
J: TRBJ1-5
D: NA
CDR3: CASSFGLGNQPQHF
DNA: TGCGCCAGCAGCTTTGGGTTGGGCAATCAGCCCCAGCATTTT

size: NA
V: TRBV12-3/TRBV12-4
J: TRBJ2-5
D: NA
CDR3: CASSLGGPPVGTQYF
DNA: TGTGCCAGCAGTTTAGGGGGGCCACCCGTGGGGACCCAGTACTTC

size: NA
V: TRBV5-4
J: TRBJ1-2
D: TRBD1
CDR3: CASSSWDRRAAYGYTF
DNA: TGTGCCAGCAGCTCATGGGACAGACGGGCCGCCTATGGCTACACCTTC

size: NA
V: TRBV7-2
J: TRBJ2-7
D: NA
CDR3: CAGSERYEQYF
DNA: TGTGCCGGCAGCGAGAGGTACGAGCAGTACTTC

size: NA
V: TRBV7-2
J: TRBJ2-5
D: NA
CDR3: CASSLATGSQETQYF
DNA: TGTGCCAGCAGCTTAGCGACAGGAAGCCAAGAGACCCAGTACTTC

size: NA
V: TRBV4-3
J: TRBJ2-1
D: NA
CDR3: CASSQGARTNEQFF
DNA: TGCGCCAGCAGCCAGGGGGCTAGAACCAATGAGCAGTTCTTC

size: few
V: TRBV7-2
J: TRBJ2-7
D: NA
CDR3: CASSLGSGPSYEQYF
DNA: TGTGCCAGCAGCTTAGGTTCGGGACCCTCCTACGAGCAGTACTTC

size: NA
V: TRBV20-1
J: TRBJ2-1
D: NA
CDR3: CSARHSLEQFF
DNA: TGCAGTGCGCGGCATTCTCTTGAGCAGTTCTTC

size: NA
V: TRBV7-8
J: TRBJ2-2
D: NA
CDR3: CASSTITSGELFF
DNA: TGTGCCAGCAGCACAATAACATCCGGGGAGCTGTTTTTT

size: NA
V: TRBV5-1
J: TRBJ1-1
D: NA
CDR3: CASSPTQTNTEAFF
DNA: TGCGCCAGCAGCCCCACGCAGACGAACACTGAAGCTTTCTTT

size: NA
V: TRBV6-1
J: TRBJ2-7
D: NA
CDR3: CASSEPPDTINSYEQYF
DNA: TGTGCCAGCAGTGAACCCCCAGATACCATAAACTCCTACGAGCAGTACTTC

size: NA
V: TRBV24-1
J: TRBJ2-3
D: NA
CDR3: CATSDLRRLGGGTDTQYF
DNA: TGTGCCACCAGTGATTTGCGCCGTCTAGGTGGGGGCACAGATACGCAGTATTTT

size: NA
V: TRBV7-2
J: TRBJ2-1
D: TRBD1
CDR3: CASSLGDSPYKEQFF
DNA: TGTGCCAGCAGCTTAGGGGACAGCCCCTACAAGGAGCAGTTCTTC

size: NA
V: TRBV5-4
J: TRBJ2-2
D: TRBD2
CDR3: CASSLRGGDTGELFF
DNA: TGTGCCAGCAGTCTACGGGGGGGCGACACCGGGGAGCTGTTTTTT